A single T cell receptor beta chain is shown here with its context. Its antigen is not known. No infections or other immune events were documented during collection. Some clones are missing from TCRdb's copy, which holds only in-frame ones; the method was immunoSEQ multiplex PCR. The table lists around 85,000 clones, approximately 90% of them singletons. The sample is drawn from a study of identifying expanded T cells in peripheral blood. Study-level results: Technical replicates showed about 1.2 changed clones; roughly two weeks roughly 15; four weeks 19. Clone count variance between roughly 2-week samples rose with total template count.

CDR1 is LNHNV, CDR2 YYDKDF, per germline (reference sequence). Trimming shortened V by 1 base and J by 4 bases, and 7 bases separated the two germline ends. The CDR3 is made up of 13 amino acids. The rearrangement links TRBV15 to TRBJ1-2, with D unresolved. Sequenced input: blood. The source is a person between 18 and 70 years old in good health. The CDR3 nucleotides are TGTGCCACCAGCAGAGGCTCCCGCTATGGCTACACCTTC. It encodes CATSRGSRYGYTF.